The 12 T cell receptor beta chains presented below share a single source sample, sequenced in a study of radiotherapy plus CTLA-4 blockade in lung cancer. Using immunoSEQ multiplex PCR, the repertoire was profiled, and TCRdb retains in-frame clones only, with some absent. Of about 70,000 clones in the sample, roughly four fifths are singletons; the top ten hold roughly 15%. The source was peripheral blood, collected from a patient treated with radiotherapy plus ipilimumab. These receptors originate from a human donor with non-small cell lung cancer whose response to radiotherapy plus ipilimumab could not be evaluated. Some clones in this sample may be carry-over from other donors' samples.

This clone was recorded a few times. CDR3 bases: TGTGCCATCAGTGAGTGGGACAGGGGTTCCACTGAAGCTTTCTTT. Its translation is CAISEWDRGSTEAFF. The chain carries TRBV10-3 and TRBJ1-1; 10 bases agree with TRBD1. From germline, CDR1 is ENHRY and CDR2 SYGVKD. This CDR3 is built from 15 residues. V lost 1 base, J lost 4 bases, and 3 bases stayed unmatched.

The J gene is TRBJ1-4, the V gene TRBV18; 8 bases agree with TRBD1. CDR1 is KGHSH and CDR2 is LQKENI in the germline V gene. Losses at the gene ends were 6 bases for V and 4 bases for J; bases not matched to a gene: 13. The CDR3 covers 17 residues. CDR3 amino acids: CASSPRTGTLGNEKLFF. The DNA for the CDR3 is TGTGCCAGCTCCCCGAGGACAGGGACTTTGGGTAATGAAAAACTGTTTTTT.

The chain uses TRBV19 and TRBJ2-1; D might be TRBD1 (7 bases). The V end lost 7 bases, the J end lost 6 bases, and 19 bases lay between the germline ends. Germline V gene sequence: CDR1 LNHDA, CDR2 SQIVND (reference sequence). The CDR3 length is 15 residues. CDR3 sequence: CASTQGVGGVNEQFF. CDR3 DNA sequence: TGTGCCAGTACCCAGGGGGTGGGCGGGGTCAATGAGCAGTTCTTC. The variable domain in full, completed from reference TRBV19 and TRBJ2-1, reads DGGITQSPKYLFRKEGQNVTLSCEQNLNHDAMYWYRQDPGQGLRLIYYSQIVNDFQKGDIAEGYSVSREKKESFPLTVTSAQKNPTAFYLCASTQGVGGVNEQFFGPGTRLTVL.

The chain employs TRBV7-2 and TRBJ2-1, with 8 nucleotides matching TRBD2. The V and J ends lost 6 bases and 5 bases, in that order; junction bases with no gene match: 9. The CDR3 is 15 residues long. CDR1 is SGHTA, CDR2 FQGNSA, per germline. CDR3: CASRPRSGGNNEQFF. The CDR3 DNA sequence: TGTGCCAGCAGGCCCCGCAGCGGGGGTAACAATGAGCAGTTCTTC.

The rearrangement joins TRBV7-2 to TRBJ2-2; 14 bases align to TRBD2. V shed 5 bases, J shed 4 bases, and the junction held 9 bases outside the gene matches. Germline assignment: CDR1 SGHTA and CDR2 FQGNSA. The CDR3 is made up of 18 amino acids. CDR3 DNA: TGTGCCAGCAGCAAGGGACTAGCGGGGGCCCGGGGCACCGGGGAGCTGTTTTTT. Amino acids: CASSKGLAGARGTGELFF.

The V and J genes are TRBV29-1 and TRBJ1-1, with no clear D. The CDR3 totals 12 residues. Per germline, CDR1 SQVTM and CDR2 ANQGSEA. V lost 2 bases and J 9 bases, leaving 13 bases between the germline ends. The chain's CDR3 is CSVEPGIGKAFF. CDR3 nucleotide sequence: TGCAGCGTTGAACCGGGCATCGGGAAAGCTTTCTTT.

This clone was detected a few times. This chain uses TRBV5-1 with TRBJ2-1, with a weak D call TRBD2 (6 bases). This CDR3 has 14 amino acids. With 2 bases removed from V and 7 bases from J, the gap between germline ends came to 13 bases. The germline CDR1 and CDR2 sequences are SGHRS and YFSETQ. The DNA of the CDR3 is TGCGCCAGCAGCTTAGGAGGGACGGGAAATGAGCAGTTCTTC. This sequence encodes CASSLGGTGNEQFF.

The V call is TRBV5-1, the J call TRBJ1-2; D might be TRBD1 (5 bases). Trimming shortened V by 0 bases and J by 4 bases, and 13 bases separated the two germline ends. The CDR3 length is 15 residues. From germline, CDR1 is SGHRS and CDR2 YFSETQ. CDR3 sequence reads: CASSLVQGDLYGYTF. The CDR3, as DNA: TGCGCCAGCAGCTTGGTACAAGGGGATCTCTATGGCTACACCTTC.

This clone has more than one count but fewer than ten. V and J are TRBV5-4 and TRBJ2-5; D not certain. CDR3 length: 11 amino acids. Trimming took off 9 bases at V and 5 bases at J, with 11 bases between the two ends. Per germline, CDR1 SGHNT and CDR2 YYREEE (reference sequence). CDR3 nucleotide sequence: TGTGCCATCCTCTCGTCCGAGACCCAGTACTTC. Translated, it gives CAILSSETQYF.

The chain is built from TRBV14 and TRBJ2-7; 9 nucleotides align to TRBD1. V shed 3 bases and J 1 base; nucleotides not matched to a gene: 4. The CDR3 is 15 amino acids. Germline CDR1 SGHDN, CDR2 FVKESK. CDR3 sequence: CASSHPGQGSYEQYF. In DNA form, the CDR3 reads TGTGCCAGCAGCCATCCGGGACAGGGTTCCTACGAGCAGTACTTC. The full variable domain, its missing parts supplied by reference TRBV14 and TRBJ2-7, is EAGVTQFPSHSVIEKGQTVTLRCDPISGHDNLYWYRRVMGKEIKFLLHFVKESKQDESGMPNNRFLAERTGGTYSTLKVQPAELEDSGVYFCASSHPGQGSYEQYFGPGTRLTVT.

The rearrangement links TRBV2 to TRBJ1-1, with 9 nucleotides matching TRBD1. The trim removed 3 bases at V and 3 bases at J, leaving 2 bases unmatched. The germline V gene encodes CDR1 SNHLY and CDR2 FYNNEI. This CDR3 is built from 14 residues. Here the CDR3 reads CASSEDRGDTEAFF. Written as DNA, the CDR3 is TGTGCCAGCAGTGAGGACAGGGGTGACACTGAAGCTTTCTTT.

The V call is TRBV28, the J call TRBJ2-5, with 7 bases lining up with TRBD2. Germline values: CDR1 MDHEN, CDR2 SYDVKM. The CDR3 sequence is 17 residues long. Trimming removed 3 bases from V and 4 bases from J; junction bases left unmatched: 14. CDR3 DNA sequence: TGTGCCAGCAGTTTCCCGGACGTGGGGACTATTTTAGAGACCCAGTACTTC. It yields the protein CASSFPDVGTILETQYF. The whole variable domain, remainder taken from reference TRBV28 and TRBJ2-5, is DVKVTQSSRYLVKRTGEKVFLECVQDMDHENMFWYRQDPGLGLRLIYFSYDVKMKEKGDIPEGYSVSREKKERFSLILESASTNQTSMYLCASSFPDVGTILETQYFGPGTRLLVL.